This TCR beta chain was documented in a study of cytomegalovirus exposure and HLA in healthy donors. Study outcomes and limitations: In all likelihood, a cluster of highly shared sequence variants was a sequencing artifact. More clonal expansion characterized HLA-associated TCR beta chains than equally common others in a later analysis.

Comments on this clone: What it binds is unknown.

PCR amplification relied on 60 Vbeta primers (plus 13 Jbeta primers). Profiled with immunoSEQ multiplex PCR; TCRdb holds only in-frame clones, not every one. The sample has more than 90,000 clones; about 70% are singletons. V lost 2 bases to trimming and J lost 1 base, with 9 bases between them. Germline V gene sequence: CDR1 LNHNV, CDR2 YYDKDF (reference sequence). This CDR3 has 15 amino acids. No record exists of this donor's CMV serostatus. This chain connects TRBV15 to TRBJ1-5, with D perhaps TRBD1 (6 bases). Sequencing was performed on PBMCs. The TCR originated in a human donor in good health. For the CDR3, the DNA is TGTGCCACCAGCAGAATAGGACAGAGCAATCAGCCCCAGCATTTT. Its protein is CATSRIGQSNQPQHF.